Sequencing of this TCR beta chain was carried out in a study of blood T cell repertoires in COVID-19. Study details: Sites in the United States, Italy and Spain provided acute and convalescent COVID-19 samples.

This CDR3 contains 13 residues. Looked up from germline, CDR1 is SEHNR and CDR2 is FQNEAQ (reference sequence). V shed 6 bases, J shed 10 bases, and the junction held 9 bases outside the gene matches. Across roughly 25 US areas, participants ranged in age from roughly 18 to 95 years. As originally analysed: Using reference gene primer amplification, nucleated cell counts were estimated. Only in-frame clones appear in the TCRdb table, and some are missing; sequencing was by immunoSEQ multiplex PCR. That table gives V, J and clone size, and the DNA gave D and trimming. The table has some 160,000 clones, roughly 90% seen once; the top ten hold less than 8%.

What was sequenced was PBMCs or T cells enriched from blood (not recorded which). The J gene is TRBJ1-1, the V gene TRBV7-9; 9 nucleotides line up with TRBD1. This clonotype was obtained from a woman in her forties or fifties who had recovered from COVID-19. The CDR3 DNA reads as TGTGCCAGCAGTATTCAACAGGGGGCGGCAGCTTTCTTT. Translated, it gives CASSIQQGAAAFF. Variable domain in full (rest from reference TRBV7-9 and TRBJ1-1): DTGVSQNPRHKITKRGQNVTFRCDPISEHNRLYWYRQTLGQGPEFLTYFQNEAQLEKSRLLSDRFSAERPKGSFSTLEIQRTEQGDSAMYLCASSIQQGAAAFFGQGTRLTVV.